This T cell receptor beta chain is drawn from a study of blood T cells in healthy people across ages. Points from the study as a whole: Roughly linear declines in TCR beta diversity per million T cells occurred with age. Researchers judged that diversity estimates from one million T cells fell short of true values. Naive and antigen-experienced cells could not be conclusively compared, given unsorted PBMCs.

In this sample, this clonotype turned up a few times. Its antigen remains unidentified. CDR1 and CDR2 from the germline V gene are DFQATT and SNEGSKA (reference sequence). V lost 5 bases, J lost 10 bases, and 21 bases lay in between. This CDR3 comprises 14 residues. Together with a sample-barcoded 5' primer, a J-beta primer mix was included in a second PCR lasting about 7 to 11 cycles. A template-switch adaptor that had 12 random nucleotides put a tag on each cDNA molecule. TCRdb itself ran the 5' RACE reads through MiXCR, one entry per CDR3 protein. Counted here are some 1.8 million distinct CDR3 sequences, roughly two fifths occurring once; the ten biggest clones make up around 23%.

Sequenced input: blood. The chain links TRBV20-1 to TRBJ2-1; D gene unclear. The receptor's source is a human donor in good health. The CDR3 region is CSADKRTPSDEQFF. Written as DNA, the CDR3 is TGCAGTGCTGACAAAAGGACCCCCTCGGACGAGCAGTTCTTC.